What follows is one T cell receptor beta chain and its context. The antigen is undetermined. The entry originates in a study of OX40 agonist ivuxolimab in advanced cancers. Findings of the study overall: At doses 0.1 to 3.0 mg/kg, CD4+ and CD8+ clones expanded.

Anyone with autoimmune disease history or systemic immunosuppression was excluded. V was clipped by 1 base and J by 0 bases, with 12 bases between them. The CDR3 sequence is 16 residues long. Germline CDR1 is SGHNT and CDR2 is YYREEE (reference sequence). This table comes from immunoSEQ multiplex PCR, and its TCRdb copy is limited to in-frame clones, with some not included. Of 67,000 or so clones in the sample, just over 85% are singletons; the top ten hold 2.8%. The material sequenced was CD4+ or CD8+ T cells sorted from blood, taken in a trial of the OX40 agonist ivuxolimab. This clonotype was sampled from an adult with an advanced solid tumor such as melanoma, head and neck, liver or kidney cancer. This chain joins TRBV5-4 and TRBJ2-3, with no clear D. The chain's CDR3 is CASSLRVGGSTDTQYF. The CDR3 nucleotides read TGTGCCAGCAGCTTGAGGGTGGGCGGTAGCACAGATACGCAGTATTTT.